Listed below are T cell receptor beta chains from one sample, sequenced in a study of T cell changes during pregnancy in multiple sclerosis. Profiling relied on immunoSEQ multiplex PCR, and the TCRdb table lists in-frame clones only, not all of them. The data contain 15,000 to 19,000 clones, about 80% of them singletons. The sample was CD8+ T cells from peripheral blood mononuclear cells, taken after pregnancy. Source of these receptors: a female donor in good health, enrolled as a control in a pregnancy study. CDR3s include the opening cysteine and the closing phenylalanine or tryptophan. A D gene is named only where the DNA matches it firmly. Only part of the rows carry a size: once, few, many, or a class if the clone is expanded.

size | J | V | D | CDR3 | DNA
once | TRBJ1-1 | TRBV2 | . | CASSQIQNTEAFF | TGTGCCAGCAGTCAGATCCAGAACACTGAAGCTTTCTTT
. | TRBJ2-2 | TRBV6-1 | . | CATPRARGNTGELFF | TGTGCCACCCCCCGGGCCAGGGGGAACACCGGGGAGCTGTTTTTT
. | TRBJ1-2 | TRBV6-5 | TRBD1 | CASSYGTGRHYGYTF | TGTGCCAGCAGTTACGGGACAGGTCGACACTATGGCTACACCTTC
. | TRBJ2-7 | TRBV5-6 | TRBD2 | CASSLGLAGLYEQYF | TGTGCCAGCAGCTTGGGACTAGCGGGCCTCTACGAGCAGTACTTC
few | TRBJ2-3 | TRBV6-4 | . | CASSTEATDTQYF | TGTGCCAGCAGTACCGAGGCCACAGATACGCAGTATTTT
. | TRBJ1-2 | TRBV29-1 | . | CSVTGQFNYGYTF | TGCAGCGTTACGGGACAATTTAACTATGGCTACACCTTC
. | TRBJ1-5 | TRBV28 | . | CASSPSGHISNQPQHF | TGTGCCAGCAGTCCCAGCGGGCACATTAGCAATCAGCCCCAGCATTTT
. | TRBJ1-1 | TRBV27 | . | CASSLSMQTFENTEAFF | TGTGCCAGCAGTTTATCGATGCAGACATTTGAGAACACTGAAGCTTTCTTT
. | TRBJ2-5 | TRBV6-1 | . | CASSARGGRGSQETQYF | TGTGCCAGCAGTGCCCGAGGGGGGCGGGGGAGCCAAGAGACCCAGTACTTC
. | TRBJ1-2 | TRBV5-5 | TRBD1 | CASSEGAPFYGYTF | TGTGCCAGCAGCGAGGGGGCCCCTTTCTATGGCTACACCTTC
. | TRBJ2-7 | TRBV28 | . | CASSLREYEQYF | TGTGCCAGCAGTTTAAGGGAGTACGAGCAGTACTTC
. | TRBJ2-7 | TRBV18 | . | CASLDFPSYEQYF | TGTGCCAGCCTCGACTTTCCCTCCTACGAGCAGTACTTC
. | TRBJ2-5 | TRBV7-9 | . | CASTLSSEPQGTQYF | TGTGCCAGCACCCTATCTAGCGAACCCCAAGGAACCCAGTACTTC
. | TRBJ1-5 | TRBV11-2 | . | CASSSGQPKDQPQHF | TGTGCCAGCAGCTCCGGACAGCCAAAGGATCAGCCCCAGCATTTT
. | TRBJ2-5 | TRBV4-3 | TRBD2 | CASSQERGGQETQYF | TGCGCCAGCAGCCAAGAGCGGGGGGGACAAGAGACCCAGTACTTC
. | TRBJ2-5 | TRBV5-7 | . | CASSRGTDQETQYF | TGTGCCAGCAGCCGCGGGACAGACCAAGAGACCCAGTACTTC
. | TRBJ2-7 | TRBV5-1 | TRBD2 | CASSLDRGGYSYEQYF | TGCGCCAGCAGCTTGGATCGCGGGGGGTACTCCTACGAGCAGTACTTC
. | TRBJ2-3 | TRBV2 | . | CASTTITGREDTQYF | TGTGCCAGCACTACCATTACAGGGAGAGAAGATACGCAGTATTTT
. | TRBJ1-5 | TRBV6-1 | . | CASGRTPEGSQPQHF | TGTGCCAGCGGACGGACACCGGAGGGGAGTCAGCCCCAGCATTTT
. | TRBJ2-3 | TRBV10-2 | TRBD2 | CASDSGGVGTDTQYF | TGCGCCAGCGACAGCGGGGGGGTAGGCACAGATACGCAGTATTTT
. | TRBJ1-1 | TRBV7-9 | . | CASSHPPQAQNTEAFF | TGTGCCAGCAGCCATCCCCCCCAGGCCCAAAACACTGAAGCTTTCTTT
once | TRBJ1-1 | TRBV25-1 | . | CASSEGGGLGPEAFF | TGTGCCAGCAGTGAAGGGGGGGGGTTAGGACCTGAAGCTTTCTTT
. | TRBJ1-5 | TRBV7-6 | . | CASSLRGGGNQPQHF | TGTGCCAGCAGCTTGCGGGGGGGAGGCAATCAGCCCCAGCATTTT
medium-sized | TRBJ1-1 | TRBV19 | . | CASSIPAAMRTEAFF | TGTGCCAGTAGTATTCCCGCGGCCATGAGGACTGAAGCTTTCTTT
. | TRBJ1-1 | TRBV5-6 | . | CASSLVRARNTEAFF | TGTGCCAGCAGCTTGGTGAGGGCTCGGAACACTGAAGCTTTCTTT
. | TRBJ2-7 | TRBV19 | TRBD1 | CASSAGTGSYEQYF | TGTGCCAGTAGTGCCGGGACAGGGTCCTACGAGCAGTACTTC
many | TRBJ2-6 | TRBV19 | TRBD2 | CASSIGEGTGANVLTF | TGTGCCAGTAGTATAGGGGAGGGGACTGGGGCCAACGTCCTGACTTTC
. | TRBJ2-5 | TRBV6-5 | TRBD1 | CASRSGTGDQETQYF | TGTGCCAGCAGGTCCGGGACAGGGGACCAAGAGACCCAGTACTTC